Each of the 8 T cell receptor beta chains below was sequenced from the same sample in a study of T cell responses to AZD1222 COVID-19 vaccine. Here immunoSEQ multiplex PCR was the method, and the copy in TCRdb shows in-frame clones only, minus some. The table records 150,000 to 200,000 clones, 80% to 95% of them present only once. The source was peripheral blood, collected on day 0 of AZD1222 vaccination. Source of these receptors: an adult in good health.

This chain uses TRBV19 with TRBJ1-3, with D possibly matching TRBD1 (5 bases). This CDR3 region has 16 residues. The V and J ends lost 1 base and 1 base respectively, with 11 bases between them. CDR1 is LNHDA, CDR2 SQIVND, per germline (reference sequence). CDR3 DNA: TGTGCCAGTAGTATAGTTCCAGGGTCGTCTGGAAACACCATATATTTT. This sequence encodes CASSIVPGSSGNTIYF. Together with reference TRBV19 and TRBJ1-3, the CDR3 gives the full variable domain: DGGITQSPKYLFRKEGQNVTLSCEQNLNHDAMYWYRQDPGQGLRLIYYSQIVNDFQKGDIAEGYSVSREKKESFPLTVTSAQKNPTAFYLCASSIVPGSSGNTIYFGEGSWLTVV.

V and J are TRBV9 and TRBJ2-7, with TRBD1 matching over 8 bases. Trimming removed 4 bases from V and 2 bases from J; junction bases left unmatched: 8. CDR3 size: 15 residues. Looked up from germline, CDR1 is SGDLS and CDR2 is YYNGEE. The CDR3 region is CASSPRTGLTYEQYF. In DNA form, the CDR3 reads TGTGCCAGCAGCCCACGGACAGGGCTAACCTACGAGCAGTACTTC.

V usage is TRBV11-1 and J usage is TRBJ1-6; D unclear. Germline-derived CDR1 and CDR2 are SGHAT and FQDESV (reference sequence). The ends were cut back, 0 bases at V and 9 bases at J, with 12 bases in the middle. This CDR3 region has 15 residues. This CDR3 reads CASSLAWESSSPLHF. CDR3 DNA: TGTGCCAGCAGCTTAGCGTGGGAGAGCTCTTCACCCCTCCACTTT.

The CDR3 is CSVEDKSFYGYTF. CDR3 coding DNA: TGCAGCGTTGAAGATAAGAGTTTCTATGGCTACACCTTC. This chain connects TRBV29-1 to TRBJ1-2, with D unresolved. V was trimmed by 0 bases and J by 4 bases, leaving 9 bases between them. The CDR3 loop spans 13 amino acids. Germline V lookup: CDR1 SQVTM, CDR2 ANQGSEA.

The rearrangement uses TRBV4-1 and TRBJ1-6; D is possibly TRBD1 (5 bases). CDR1 is MGHRA and CDR2 is YSYEKL in the germline V gene. The germline V and J ends were trimmed by 0 bases and 9 bases, with 21 bases remaining between them. The CDR3 extends over 18 amino acids. The CDR3 spells CASSQDLGLGPTTSPLHF. The DNA for the CDR3 is TGCGCCAGCAGCCAAGATCTCGGCCTGGGACCGACGACTTCACCCCTCCACTTT.

The rearrangement uses TRBV30 and TRBJ2-5; weak D call: TRBD2 (5 bases). CDR3 length: 14 amino acids. Germline V gene sequence: CDR1 GTSNPN, CDR2 SVGIG (reference sequence). Deletions cut 4 bases from V and 5 bases from J, with 17 bases between. CDR3 sequence: CAWNPLTRGETQYF. The CDR3, as DNA: TGTGCCTGGAACCCCCTTACCCGAGGGGAGACCCAGTACTTC. Looking up the rest from reference TRBV30 and TRBJ2-5 gives the full variable domain: SQTIHQWPATLVQPVGSPLSLECTVEGTSNPNLYWYRQAAGRGLQLLFYSVGIGQISSEVPQNLSASRPQDRQFILSSKKLLLSDSGFYLCAWNPLTRGETQYFGPGTRLLVL.

This clone was observed a single time. Other nucleotide sequences in the sample specify the same CDR3. The chain recombines TRBV5-1 with TRBJ2-1; D not resolved. The germline V gene encodes CDR1 SGHRS and CDR2 YFSETQ. This CDR3 spans 14 amino acids. V was shortened by 0 bases and J by 0 bases, with 4 bases between the two germline ends. The CDR3 protein is CASSLGGSYNEQFF. The CDR3 DNA is TGCGCCAGCAGCTTGGGGGGCTCCTACAATGAGCAGTTCTTC.

This chain connects TRBV19 to TRBJ1-5; D is ambiguous. Germline loops: CDR1 LNHDA, CDR2 SQIVND (reference sequence). This CDR3 has 16 residues. V lost 5 bases and J lost 1, with 15 bases in between. CDR3 protein: CASSPPRTASNQPQHF. The CDR3 bases are TGTGCCAGTAGTCCCCCCCGGACGGCGAGCAATCAGCCCCAGCATTTT.